These 17 T cell receptor beta chains were all obtained from the same sample, sequenced in a study of T cell repertoires in cytomegalovirus infection. TCRdb re-called the reads through MiXCR, storing one row per CDR3 protein. The sample carries some 150,000 distinct CDR3 sequences, 23% recorded once. Material for sequencing was PBMCs. Every receptor here comes from a human donor in good health (CMV status not recorded). Some clones in this sample may be carry-over from other donors' samples.

This clonotype was detected ten times or more. This chain connects TRBV10-3 to TRBJ1-1, with a weak D call TRBD1 (5 bases). Per germline, CDR1 ENHRY and CDR2 SYGVKD. CDR3 length: 14 residues. Trimming left V 6 bases short and J 5 bases short, with 16 bases between. The CDR3 reads CAISISMGETEAFF. The CDR3 nucleotides read TGTGCCATCAGCATTTCGATGGGGGAGACTGAAGCTTTCTTT.

The genes are TRBV6-5 and TRBJ2-7; D may be TRBD1 or TRBD2 (5 bases each). This CDR3 spans 13 amino acids. Germline V lookup: CDR1 MNHEY, CDR2 SVGAGI. Deletions cut 10 bases from V and 6 bases from J, with 19 bases between. CDR3 sequence: CATTGSERSEQYF. CDR3 coding DNA: TGTGCCACCACAGGTTCGGAGCGGAGCGAGCAGTACTTC.

This clonotype was seen a few times. The chain has TRBV12-3 or TRBV12-4 and TRBJ2-5, with unresolved D. Trimming removed 5 bases from V and 3 bases from J, with 10 bases in between. The CDR3 sequence is 13 residues long. The DNA for the CDR3 is TGTGCCAGCAGTCCGCTCCGGGAAGAGACCCAGTACTTC. Protein: CASSPLREETQYF.

Only a few counts were recorded for this clonotype. The chain joins TRBV28 to TRBJ1-5; D gene uncertain. Germline V gene sequence: CDR1 MDHEN, CDR2 SYDVKM. The length of the CDR3 is 11 residues. Trimming took off 5 bases at V and 4 bases at J, with 3 bases between the two ends. CDR3 in amino acids: CASSGNQPQHF. The CDR3 bases are TGTGCCAGCAGTGGGAATCAGCCCCAGCATTTT. Full variable domain (missing parts from reference TRBV28 and TRBJ1-5): DVKVTQSSRYLVKRTGEKVFLECVQDMDHENMFWYRQDPGLGLRLIYFSYDVKMKEKGDIPEGYSVSREKKERFSLILESASTNQTSMYLCASSGNQPQHFGDGTRLSIL.

This chain uses TRBV18 with TRBJ2-5; D unresolved. Germline-derived CDR1 and CDR2 are KGHSH and LQKENI. V was shortened by 1 base and J by 5 bases, with 14 bases between the two germline ends. The CDR3 length is 15 residues. In nucleotides, the CDR3 is TGTGCCAGCTCACCACGCGGCCTAGGCGTCGAGACCCAGTACTTC. It codes for CASSPRGLGVETQYF.

Details on this clonotype: A read error is possible here, since a much larger clone lies one base away. The chain joins TRBV5-5 to TRBJ2-7; the match to TRBD2 covers 7 bases. Germline V CDR1 and CDR2: SGHKS, YYEKEE (reference sequence). V was clipped by 6 bases and J by 2 bases; unmatched bases: 8. The CDR3 is made up of 14 amino acids. Here the CDR3 reads CASIHAGDTYEQYF. The CDR3 nucleotides read TGTGCCAGCATCCACGCGGGGGATACCTACGAGCAGTACTTC. Combining the CDR3 with reference TRBV5-5 and TRBJ2-7 gives the whole variable domain DAGVTQSPTHLIKTRGQQVTLRCSPISGHKSVSWYQQVLGQGPQFIFQYYEKEERGRGNFPDRFSARQFPNYSSELNVNALLLGDSALYLCASIHAGDTYEQYFGPGTRLTVT.

The V and J genes are TRBV28 and TRBJ1-5; 8 nucleotides align to TRBD1. This CDR3 has 16 amino acids. Germline V gives CDR1 MDHEN, CDR2 SYDVKM. J was trimmed by 4 bases and V by 5 bases; bases with no gene match: 10. This chain's CDR3 is CASSPIIGTGNQPQHF. CDR3 sequence (DNA): TGTGCCAGCAGTCCAATAATCGGGACAGGAAATCAGCCCCAGCATTTT.

The V gene is TRBV29-1, the J gene TRBJ2-5; D ambiguous. V was trimmed by 1 base and J by 2 bases, leaving 8 bases between them. Germline V gene data show CDR1 as SQVTM and CDR2 as ANQGSEA. The CDR3 has 13 amino acids. In nucleotides, the CDR3 is TGCAGCGTTGAAGGGCAGAGACAAGAGACCCAGTACTTC. Encoded protein: CSVEGQRQETQYF.

With regard to this clonotype: One base away lies a much larger clone, so this may be a sequencing read error. Here the CDR3 omits its conserved ending phenylalanine or tryptophan, so a read error is the likely source. V is TRBV2 and J is TRBJ2-2; 9 positions match TRBD1. With 5 bases clipped from V and 7 bases from J, the junction kept 5 bases outside the gene matches. Per the germline V gene, CDR1 is SNHLY and CDR2 is FYNNEI. This CDR3 is 14 amino acids long. CDR3 coding DNA: TGTGCCAGCAGTATCGGACAGGGGTACGGGGAGCTGTTTTCT. This gives the protein CASSIGQGYGELFS.

The chain links TRBV6-1 to TRBJ2-7, with TRBD2 matching over 10 bases. CDR1 and CDR2 from the germline V gene are MNHNS and SASEGT. The CDR3 contains 13 residues. J was trimmed by 4 bases and V by 7 bases; bases with no gene match: 4. The CDR3 bases are TGTGCCAGCAAACTAGCGGGGAGTTACGAGCAGTACTTC. Amino acids: CASKLAGSYEQYF.

There are a few counts of this clonotype. As DNA, the CDR3 is TGCGCCAGCAGCCCGCGGACAGCCGTGAACACTGAAGCTTTCTTT. Encoded protein: CASSPRTAVNTEAFF. The chain links TRBV5-1 to TRBJ1-1, with D maybe TRBD1 (6 bases). Between the trimmed V and J ends, which lost 4 bases and 0 bases, there was a span of 13 bases. Germline CDR1 reads SGHRS; CDR2 reads YFSETQ. The CDR3 extends over 15 amino acids.

This clonotype has just one count. V gene TRBV4-3 combines with J gene TRBJ1-3; 7 nucleotides line up with TRBD1. The CDR3 length is 15 residues. CDR1 and CDR2 (germline): LGHNA, YSLEER. V dropped 0 bases and J dropped 8; count of bases not matched to a gene: 7. In DNA, the CDR3 is TGCGCCAGCAGCCAAGATCGTACAGGGGTGGACACCATATATTTT. Translating it yields CASSQDRTGVDTIYF.

This clonotype was picked up a small number of times. The chain employs TRBV7-2 and TRBJ2-7; no clear D gene. V lost 4 bases, J lost 6 bases, and 7 bases lay in between. Germline CDR1 is SGHTA and CDR2 is FQGNSA. The CDR3 spans 11 residues. CDR3 region: CASSSVGEQYF. CDR3 DNA sequence: TGTGCCAGCAGCTCAGTTGGCGAGCAGTACTTC.

In its sample, this clonotype was seen a few times. The chain employs TRBV6-1 and TRBJ2-7; 8 bases fit TRBD1. Germline V gene data show CDR1 as MNHNS and CDR2 as SASEGT. V shed 10 bases, J shed 6 bases, and the junction held 14 bases outside the gene matches. This CDR3 spans 14 amino acids. DNA of the CDR3: TGTGCCACTAACCCGACAGGGGAATATGCCGAGCAGTACTTC. Protein: CATNPTGEYAEQYF.

This clonotype showed up many times. V is TRBV7-2 and J is TRBJ2-7; 11 nucleotides align to TRBD2. Germline CDR1 is SGHTA and CDR2 is FQGNSA. This CDR3 is built from 14 residues. Trimming took 8 bases from V and 5 from J; bases not matched to a gene: 8. CDR3 loop: CASSPASGRNEQYF. CDR3 DNA: TGTGCCAGCTCCCCCGCTAGCGGGAGGAACGAGCAGTACTTC.

Points on this clonotype: A read error may be the cause here, since a much bigger clone is one base away. The chain couples TRBV6-2 or TRBV6-3 to TRBJ1-5; TRBD1 might be the D (5 bases). Germline V gives CDR1 MNHEY, CDR2 SVGEGT. The CDR3 is 13 amino acids. In DNA form, the CDR3 reads TGTGTCAGCGCCTCGGGGCACGGGCAGCCCCAGCATTTT. This sequence encodes CVSASGHGQPQHF.

This clonotype came up many times. The rearrangement joins TRBV7-9 to TRBJ2-7, with 8 nucleotides matching TRBD2. The trim removed 3 bases at V and 2 bases at J, leaving 3 bases unmatched. In germline, CDR1 is SEHNR, CDR2 FQNEAQ (reference sequence). There are 14 residues in the CDR3. Here the CDR3 DNA reads TGTGCCAGCAGCTTTGACGGGAGGGCCTACGAGCAGTACTTC. Its protein is CASSFDGRAYEQYF.